This TCR beta chain was documented in a study of cytomegalovirus exposure and HLA in healthy donors. The CDR3 totals 15 residues. Trimming at V came to 3 bases and at J to 3 bases, leaving 6 bases not matched to a gene. In germline, CDR1 is MGHDK, CDR2 SYGVNS. Primers: 60 Vbeta forward and 13 Jbeta reverse. Sequencing was performed with immunoSEQ multiplex PCR; in TCRdb, only in-frame clones are kept and a portion is missing. Seen here are 210,000 or so clones, about 89% observed once, and the top ten hold 1.3%. The chain recombines TRBV25-1 with TRBJ2-7; TRBD1 aligns across 9 bases. The source is a man under 40 in good health and CMV-seronegative. The sample comprised PBMCs. The CDR3 DNA sequence: TGTGCCAGCAGTGACCCCCAGACAGGGGGCTACGAGCAGTACTTC. This gives the protein CASSDPQTGGYEQYF.